The T cell receptor (beta chain) described here comes from a study of cytotoxic CD8 clonotypes in ibrutinib-treated CLL. Background on the study: Sequenced samples delivered averages of around 260,000 productive templates and 94,082 productive rearrangements.

Frozen-stored PBMCs produced about 2 micrograms of genomic DNA for TCR beta libraries. TCRdb keeps only in-frame clones here, not all; method: immunoSEQ multiplex PCR. The top ten hold roughly 6.3% of the sample, which has 330,000 or so clones, over 55% seen once. The clonotype comes from a human donor with chronic lymphocytic leukemia. The sequenced sample was PBMCs, obtained after 36 months of ibrutinib treatment.

DNA of the CDR3: TGTGCCAGCAGCGCCCCCCTAGACTATGGCTACACCTTC. Its translation: CASSAPLDYGYTF. The chain combines TRBV9 with TRBJ1-2, with D hard to call. V lost 3 bases and J lost 3, with 9 bases in between. CDR1 is SGDLS and CDR2 is YYNGEE in the germline V gene. The CDR3 length is 13 residues.